This TCR beta chain is drawn from a study of blood T cell repertoires in COVID-19. This clone was found once. V gave up 0 bases and J gave up 2 bases, with 8 bases separating them. CDR3 length: 14 residues. Germline values: CDR1 MNHEY, CDR2 SVGEGT. Repertoires were generated with immunoSEQ multiplex PCR, while TCRdb's copy carries only in-frame clones and drops some. The sample comprises 300,000 to 350,000 clones, roughly 90% of which are singletons, and roughly 2% rests with the top ten. The sequenced sample consisted of peripheral blood. The clonotype was recovered from a young man with active or convalescent COVID-19. J is TRBJ2-7 and V is TRBV6-2 or TRBV6-3; possibly TRBD2 for D (6 bases). The DNA for the CDR3 is TGTGCCAGCAGTTACTCCGGGAGTGCCTACGAGCAGTACTTC. The encoded protein is CASSYSGSAYEQYF.